The entry that follows covers one T cell receptor beta chain sequence. CDR1 is MDHEN, CDR2 SYDVKM, per germline. Trimming pared 5 bases from V and 0 bases from J, leaving 18 bases between. The CDR3 contains 17 residues. Alongside a J-beta primer mix, a sample-barcoded 5' primer served in a second PCR lasting roughly 6 to 11 cycles. All cDNA molecules were each tagged by a template-switch adaptor with 12 random nucleotides. TCRdb re-called the 5' RACE reads through MiXCR, storing one row per CDR3 protein. The sample lists 800,000 to 1,300,000 distinct CDR3 sequences; approximately 25% were seen once. The sample originates from a study of blood T cells in healthy people across ages. These data are also associated with another study on T cells of mothers and their children. That source adds: The study recruited a few healthy Caucasian mothers and their six children as donors.

This receptor was taken from a girl aged 2-10 years in good health. The sequenced sample was blood. This sequence joins TRBV28 and TRBJ2-3, with D possibly being TRBD1 or TRBD2 (5 bases each). The CDR3, as DNA: TGTGCCAGCAGTCCGGAATACGGGACGCATAGCACAGATACGCAGTATTTT. This sequence encodes CASSPEYGTHSTDTQYF.